The subject of this entry is one T cell receptor beta chain. Its antigen is unidentified. Looked up from germline, CDR1 is MNHNS and CDR2 is SASEGT. CDR3 size: 16 residues. The junction had 9 bases not matched to a gene; V was cut back by 4 bases and J by 5 bases. Relapse after autologous stem cell transplantation occurred in every patient, and brentuximab vedotin exposure varied. These data are taken from a study of PD-1 blockade in classical Hodgkin lymphoma. General study points: At C4D1, TCR diversity had climbed significantly for CD4+ cells, though not for CD8+ cells. Complete responders entered with baseline diversity on par with newly diagnosed patients, the results showed.

Assay used: immunoSEQ multiplex PCR; TCRdb lists only in-frame clones, some missing. The sample holds 50,000 to 75,000 clones, around 89% seen once. The sequencing used peripheral blood mononuclear cells (PBMCs), collected at baseline. The chain links TRBV6-1 to TRBJ1-4; 8 bases are shared with TRBD1. The clonotype originates from a human donor with classical Hodgkin lymphoma. This chain's CDR3 is CASSGRATGVNEKLFF. The CDR3 DNA reads TGTGCCAGCAGTGGGCGGGCGACAGGGGTAAATGAAAAACTGTTTTTT.